This TCR beta chain was captured in a study of T cell responses to AZD1222 COVID-19 vaccine. Germline trimming cut 4 bases from V and 3 bases from J; bases unmatched to any gene: 13. Per the germline V gene, CDR1 is SGHRS and CDR2 is YFSETQ. This CDR3 region has 17 residues. Points from the study as a whole: Just a handful of AZD1222 recipients tested seropositive at baseline.

Data came from immunoSEQ multiplex PCR; TCRdb stores just in-frame clones and leaves some out. The sample lists 90,000 to 150,000 clones; roughly 84% were seen once. To note about this clone: Its antigen is unknown.

The specimen was peripheral blood, collected on day 0 of AZD1222 vaccination. The chain has TRBV5-1 and TRBJ2-3, with 8 bases fitting TRBD1. The TCR originated in an adult in good health. The CDR3 sequence is CASSGGQGGWTTDTQYF. In DNA, the CDR3 is TGCGCCAGCAGCGGCGGACAGGGCGGCTGGACGACAGATACGCAGTATTTT.